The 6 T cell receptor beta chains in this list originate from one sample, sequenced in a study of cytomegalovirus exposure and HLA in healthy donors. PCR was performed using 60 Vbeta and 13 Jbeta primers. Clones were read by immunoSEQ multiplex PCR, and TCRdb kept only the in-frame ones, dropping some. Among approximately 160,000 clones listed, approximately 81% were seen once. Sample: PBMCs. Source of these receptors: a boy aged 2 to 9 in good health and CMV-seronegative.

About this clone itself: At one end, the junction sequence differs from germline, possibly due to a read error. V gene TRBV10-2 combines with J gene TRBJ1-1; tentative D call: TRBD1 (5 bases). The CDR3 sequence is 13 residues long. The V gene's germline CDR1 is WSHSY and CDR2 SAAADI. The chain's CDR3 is CASSEVWGTEPFF. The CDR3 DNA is TGCGCCAGCAGTGAAGTATGGGGCACTGAACCTTTCTTT.

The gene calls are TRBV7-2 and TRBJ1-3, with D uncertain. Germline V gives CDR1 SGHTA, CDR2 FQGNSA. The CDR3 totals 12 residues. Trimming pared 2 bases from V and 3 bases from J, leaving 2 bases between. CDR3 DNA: TGTGCCAGCAGCTTATATGGAAACACCATATATTTT. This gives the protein CASSLYGNTIYF. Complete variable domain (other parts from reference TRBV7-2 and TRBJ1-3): GAGVSQSPSNKVTEKGKDVELRCDPISGHTALYWYRQSLGQGLEFLIYFQGNSAPDKSGLPSDRFSAERTGGSVSTLTIQRTQQEDSAVYLCASSLYGNTIYFGEGSWLTVV.

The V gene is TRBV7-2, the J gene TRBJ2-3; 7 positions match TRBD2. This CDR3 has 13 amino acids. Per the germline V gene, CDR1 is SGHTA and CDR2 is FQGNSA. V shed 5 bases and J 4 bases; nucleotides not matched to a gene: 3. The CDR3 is CASSTGGSDTQYF. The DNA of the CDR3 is TGTGCCAGCAGCACCGGGGGGTCAGATACGCAGTATTTT.

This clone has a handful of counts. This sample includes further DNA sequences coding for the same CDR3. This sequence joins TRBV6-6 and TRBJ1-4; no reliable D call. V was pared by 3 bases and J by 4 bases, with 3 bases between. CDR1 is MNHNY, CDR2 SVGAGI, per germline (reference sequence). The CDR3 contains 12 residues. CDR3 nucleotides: TGTGCCAGCAGTTATCGTAATGAAAAACTGTTTTTT. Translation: CASSYRNEKLFF.

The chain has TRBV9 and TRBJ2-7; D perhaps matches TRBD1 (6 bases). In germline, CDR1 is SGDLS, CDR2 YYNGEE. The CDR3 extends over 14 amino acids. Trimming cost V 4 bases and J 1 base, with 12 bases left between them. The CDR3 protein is CASSPMDSSYEQYF. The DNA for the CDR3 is TGTGCCAGCAGCCCAATGGACAGTTCCTACGAGCAGTACTTC.

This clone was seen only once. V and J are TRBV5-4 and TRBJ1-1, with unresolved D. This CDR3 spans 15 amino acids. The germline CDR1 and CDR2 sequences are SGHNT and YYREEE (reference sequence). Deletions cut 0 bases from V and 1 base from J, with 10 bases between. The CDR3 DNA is TGTGCCAGCAGCTTGGACTTTGTGCAGAACACTGAAGCTTTCTTT. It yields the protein CASSLDFVQNTEAFF.